This TCR beta chain was identified during a study of blood T cell repertoires in COVID-19. Individuals aged roughly 18 to 95 years were recruited from 24 US areas. Original processing notes: Amplification of reference gene primers provided the estimated nucleated cell counts. Measured with immunoSEQ multiplex PCR; TCRdb has only the in-frame clones, and not every one. That table furnishes V, J and clone size, whereas the DNA furnished D and trimming. The profile shows a few hundred thousand clones, 86% of them singletons. Trimming left V 4 bases short and J 6 bases short, with 20 bases between. Germline values: CDR1 SGHKS, CDR2 YYEKEE (reference sequence). The CDR3 extends over 16 amino acids.

The source material was PBMCs or T cells enriched from blood (not recorded which). The clonotype comes from a woman between 18 and 30 years old who had recovered from COVID-19. The rearrangement links TRBV5-5 to TRBJ2-1, with TRBD2 as a possible D gene (6 bases). In nucleotides, the CDR3 is TGTGCCAGCAGCACCCGGGGGTCAGGTTTGGGCAATGAGCAGTTCTTC. As protein: CASSTRGSGLGNEQFF. The full variable domain, its missing parts supplied by reference TRBV5-5 and TRBJ2-1, is DAGVTQSPTHLIKTRGQQVTLRCSPISGHKSVSWYQQVLGQGPQFIFQYYEKEERGRGNFPDRFSARQFPNYSSELNVNALLLGDSALYLCASSTRGSGLGNEQFFGPGTRLTVL.